This T cell receptor (beta chain) was identified in a study of cytomegalovirus exposure and HLA in healthy donors listed by TCRdb under 2017. In terms of the full investigation: An earlier analysis of approximately 640 of the donors reported more than 250 Gb of sequence data and 100 million to 130 million unique TCR beta sequences from about 179 million T cells. About 300 gigabases of sequencing data and 75 million to 85 million unique TCR sequences made up an early release that covered several hundred HLA-typed donors. The genetic ancestry cluster associated with self-reported Caucasian donors included approximately 85% of the roughly 400 genotyped donors. The study aimed to test whether cataloging public T cell receptors could reveal signatures of past pathogen exposure. Using immunosequencing, the study profiled T cell repertoires from some 670 subjects and related those repertoires to cytomegalovirus serostatus. Besides the first cohort of about 730 subjects, a separate validation cohort made up of roughly 120 different subjects was used. To predict cytomegalovirus infection status, the study combined high-throughput TCR immunosequencing, statistical association of individual TCRs with disease status, and machine learning. In a later analysis, previously published TCR beta repertoires from hundreds of donors were re-analyzed and high-resolution HLA genotyping was added so that TCR occurrence patterns could be studied. The later analysis used no new phenotypic data to find candidate immune exposures, relying instead on TCR beta sequences and their occurrence across donors. An earlier analysis of approximately 640 of the donors applied high-throughput TCR beta sequencing to assess whether each TCR beta V gene segment acted as functional or pseudogenic. Donor age, sex, ethnicity and CMV serostatus were compiled together with the repertoire data. A later genetic analysis used genome-wide SNP genotypes for 398 of the 666 donors, treating that subset as a discovery cohort. All discovery cohort repertoires had been generated using a single sequencing platform. Class I and class II HLA loci were covered by the typing at four-digit resolution. Typing coverage varied by locus: roughly 629-630 donors for A, B, C, DRB1 and DQB1; 500 to 550 for DQA1; around 610 for DPA1; approximately 470 for DPB1. Because of strong linkage in the cohort, roughly five DR-DQ haplotypes were treated as single units for association and clustering. Across 398 genotyped donors of the cohort, an average of about 200,000 unique TCR beta nucleotide sequences per donor were sequenced, and around 19% of those sequences were non-productive.

Library preparation employed the immunoSEQ multiplex PCR assay. A mixture of 60 forward primers for TCR Vbeta segments and 13 reverse primers for TCR Jbeta segments was used in the multiplex PCR. A multiplex PCR assay on genomic DNA amplified the CDR3 region of rearranged TCR beta genes. Amplified TCR beta libraries were sequenced as 87-base-pair reads on the Illumina HiSeq System. The source study handled its data this way. In a later analysis, around 80 million unique TCR beta chains were counted across the roughly 700 repertoires, and around 11 million of these chains were shared by at least two donors. A nearest-neighbor algorithm error-corrected the raw reads and collapsed the reads into unique sequences, merging closely related sequences to remove PCR and sequencing errors. V, D and J gene segments were assigned by aligning CDR3 sequences to IMGT reference sequences. For a sequence to be retained, a match of at least six nucleotides to both a V gene segment and a J gene segment was required. A rearrangement was called productive if the CDR3 had no stop codons and remained in frame with V and J, and every other rearrangement was called non-productive. Following IMGT convention, CDR3 was defined as the stretch from the second conserved V-encoded cysteine up to the conserved J-encoded phenylalanine. In an earlier analysis of around 540 of the donors, sequences lacking an unambiguous match to a single V gene segment were excluded. In an earlier analysis of approximately 590 of the donors, V segments were called functional above 56.7% productive rearrangements and were called segregating when the between-donor standard deviation exceeded 5%. A statistical classification framework was built to diagnose cytomegalovirus status from the catalog of TCR beta chain sequences. In a later analysis, V and J genes were assigned by comparing TCR nucleotide sequences against IMGT/GENE-DB human TR gene sequences. In a later analysis, CDR3 sequences and most-parsimonious VDJ recombination scenarios were assigned using the TCRdist pipeline. A later analysis defined each TCR beta chain by its CDR3 amino acid sequence plus V-gene family, and excluded reads lacking a unique V-gene family. A later analysis removed roughly 590 highly shared, low-generation-probability nucleotide sequences to deal with suspected cross-contamination and a sequencing artifact. For each public chain, a later analysis derived a clonal expansion index from normalized ranks of inferred template counts within each repertoire. In a later analysis, generation probabilities were computed with a VDJ recombination model fitted to out-of-frame rearrangements, and the resulting probabilities were checked against IGoR. A later analysis scored TCR-TCR, TCR-HLA and TCR-CMV co-occurrence with hypergeometric tests, applying a repertoire-size bias correction to TCR pairs. False discovery rates were estimated in a later analysis by permuting HLA or CMV assignments 20 times. In a later analysis, co-occurring TCRs were grouped with DBSCAN, and TCRdist sequence similarity was added when clustering was performed within HLA-allele-positive subsets. Repertoires with fewer than 30,000 or more than 120,000 public chains, plus five repertoires with anomalous nucleotide sharing, were excluded from co-occurrence clustering. This immuneACCESS table, as held by TCRdb, lists in-frame sequences with V and J called but not all clones. Of the missing ones, under half trace to an unresolved V gene in checked studies; the others have no known cause. V and J calls and clone size are copied from that table; D and trimming were computed from the DNA. For this sample the table gives more than 110,000 clones, of which 60% to 85% were detected only once. Less than 1.5% of the sample goes to the ten largest clones.

Per the germline V gene (reference sequence), SSHAT is the CDR1 and FNYEAQ is the CDR2. From its cysteine to its phenylalanine, the CDR3 spans 15 amino acids. The CDR3 DNA has 45 bases and is translated from base 1. A note on this clone: Its antigen remains undetermined. Germline is not matched at one junction end, which may reflect a read error.

What the work shows at the level of the full study, not this receptor alone: This cohort had only TCR beta chains sequenced, and the lack of alpha or paired-chain data limited which features could be detected. An association between a missense DCLRE1C variant and V-gene and J-gene trimming of TCR beta chains was found in a later genetic analysis and replicated in an independent cohort. Correlated functional status among segregating V segments might reflect linkage disequilibrium, but an unknown experimental factor could not be ruled out. CMV serostatus was the only immune exposure information available for the cohort. According to a later analysis, parvovirus B19, influenza, CMV and Epstein-Barr virus appeared linked to several top co-occurrence clusters. When HLA alleles, especially DR and DQ, strongly co-occurred, attributing TCR associations to individual alleles was difficult. A later analysis found that TCR association rates varied across HLA loci, with DRB1 alleles showing the most associated TCRs and HLA-C alleles the fewest. The authors suggested that the approach could potentially be generalized to other disease states and immunological phenotypes. The presence/absence analyses assumed that sequencing depth was roughly uniform across donors, and that assumption may not be true. Because HLA typing was unavailable for some donors at each locus, only the typed subset was used in association tests. Because the 87-base-pair reads could not distinguish some IMGT-functional V segments, including TRBV6-2 and TRBV6-3, those segments were excluded. Compared with the 666-donor mean, donors in an Asian-associated ancestry cluster had fewer N-insertions in productive TCRs, according to a later genetic analysis. A few of the identified cytomegalovirus-associated TCR beta chains were confirmed in vitro to be specific for cytomegalovirus antigens. Across donors, most TCR sequences were observed very rarely, whereas some public TCRs were present in many individuals. Seventeen rarely observed V segments, including chromosome 9 orphons, were excluded from the earlier analysis of some 590 of the donors because counts were too low. Cytomegalovirus status was reported to be diagnosed by the classifier with high specificity and sensitivity in both the original and validation cohorts. A further reported finding was that TCR beta sequences accurately predicted the HLA-A and HLA-B alleles for most subjects in the first cohort. Compared with equally common non-associated chains, HLA-associated TCR beta chains in a later analysis were more clonally expanded and had lower generation probabilities. In an earlier analysis of some 540 of the donors, most TCR beta V segments appeared in productive rearrangements about 87% or about 30% of the time, broadly matching IMGT annotations. A cluster of highly shared sequence variants was judged likely to be a technical artifact of the sequencing pipeline. Specific HLA alleles were associated with 15,000 to 20,000 TCR beta sequences at a false discovery rate of 0.05 in a later analysis. A later analysis found that most CMV-associated TCR beta chains appeared HLA-restricted, with HLA associations seemingly driven largely by CMV exposure. In the study, some 180 TCR beta chains were listed as associated with cytomegalovirus.

In total, over 600 healthy bone marrow donors made up the cohort. At the time of sampling, all cohort members were nominally healthy, though unrecorded immune exposures were likely present. The donor tested CMV seropositive, placing the donor among the 250 to 350 seropositive members of the cohort. Each donor provided a peripheral blood sample, and peripheral blood mononuclear cells were used for TCR beta sequencing. The Qiagen DNeasy Blood Extraction Kit was used to extract genomic DNA from the blood cell samples. The rearranged segments are TRBV7-7 and TRBJ2-7, with 9 bases in between that match TRBD1. Material: PBMCs. The clonotype was recovered from a male donor in good health and CMV-seropositive. The nucleotides are TGTGCTAGCAGCTCGCCGACAGGGGGGACCTACGAGCAGTACTTC. This is translated as CASSSPTGGTYEQYF.